The clone carrying this T cell receptor (beta chain) showed up just a few times. The CDR3 totals 16 residues. V was cut by 7 bases and J by 3 bases, with 18 bases left in between. TCRdb ran MiXCR on the 5' RACE reads and lists one entry per CDR3 protein. The sample lists approximately 550,000 distinct CDR3 sequences, under 25% occurring once. This sample was taken from a study of identical twins. A further study also used this sample, focusing on yellow fever vaccine responses in identical twins.

The chain is built from TRBV12-3 or TRBV12-4 and TRBJ2-2, with D hard to call. This receptor was taken from a woman aged 18-30 years in good health. Sequenced input: CD4+ T cells sorted from blood. The DNA of the CDR3 is TGTGCCAGCACCCCAAAGACCGGAATTTACACCGGGGAGCTGTTTTTT. Translating gives CASTPKTGIYTGELFF.